This T cell receptor (beta chain) stems from a study of vaccination and CD4 T cells after COVID-19. In the study overall: Every culture used as a control got a CEFX pool, an HIV-1 Nef pool, or no peptide.

V dropped 3 bases and J dropped 4 bases, with 7 bases sitting between them. CDR1 and CDR2 from the germline V gene are KGHDR and SFDVKD. The CDR3 length is 13 residues. Treatment given: approximately nine-day PBMC culture with coronavirus spike peptide pools or control peptides (ViraFEST assay). Gathering of the CD4+ T cells, from the unexposed donor, took place before the COVID-19 pandemic (2011-2018). IL-2 at roughly 10 IU/ml and peptide pools at roughly 10 ug/ml were added to PBMCs cultured at roughly 2 million per well. Probes of unexposed-donor CD4+ T cells used SARS-CoV-2 S/N and four cold-coronavirus spikes (cells permitting). With the Oncomine TCR Beta short-read assay, DNA from cultured CD4+ T cells was sequenced. Genomic DNA was drawn out of CD4+ T cells grown in culture. TCRdb called the PCR reads again in MiXCR, with one record for every CDR3 protein. The repertoire holds 10,000 or so distinct CDR3 sequences, with around 35% as singletons.

The table lists this clonotype with a few counts. Its specificity is unknown. The TCR comes from a human donor in good health. Sequencing was done on a sample of CD4+ T cells from blood, cultured in vitro. V is TRBV24-1 and J is TRBJ2-3, with no clear D. CDR3: CATSDTAPDTQYF. The CDR3 region has the DNA TGTGCCACCAGTGATACGGCCCCAGATACGCAGTATTTT.